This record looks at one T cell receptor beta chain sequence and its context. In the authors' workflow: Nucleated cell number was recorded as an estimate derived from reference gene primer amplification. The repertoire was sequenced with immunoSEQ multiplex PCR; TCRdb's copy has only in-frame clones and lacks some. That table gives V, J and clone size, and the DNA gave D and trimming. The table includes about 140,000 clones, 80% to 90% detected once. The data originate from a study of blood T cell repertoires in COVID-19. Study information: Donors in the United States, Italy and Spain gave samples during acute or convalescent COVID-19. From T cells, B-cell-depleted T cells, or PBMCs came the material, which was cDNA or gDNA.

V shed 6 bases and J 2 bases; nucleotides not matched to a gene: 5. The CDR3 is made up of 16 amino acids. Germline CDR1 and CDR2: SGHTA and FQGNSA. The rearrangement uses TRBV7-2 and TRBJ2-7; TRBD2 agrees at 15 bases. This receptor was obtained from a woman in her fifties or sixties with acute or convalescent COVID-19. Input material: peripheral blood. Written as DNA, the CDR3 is TGTGCCAGCAGAGGGACTAGCGGGGGGTCGCCCTACGAGCAGTACTTC. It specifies CASRGTSGGSPYEQYF.